This is a list of T cell receptor beta chains from one sample in a study of T cells in Graves' hyperthyroidism and ophthalmopathy. Using its own MiXCR run on the multiplex PCR reads, TCRdb lists one record per CDR3 protein. The table records about 700,000 distinct CDR3 sequences, just under 45% of them present only once. Source material: peripheral blood or thyroid tissue (not recorded which). The receptors derive from an adult man with Graves' disease, either hyperthyroidism or ophthalmopathy (not recorded which). CDR3s include the opening cysteine and the closing phenylalanine or tryptophan. A D gene is named only where the DNA matches it firmly. Clone size is shown for a subset of rows, as once, few, many or a class of expanded clone.

TRBV25-1,-,TRBJ1-2,-,TGTGCCAGCAGTGAGCAGGACAGATGGACTAACTATGGCTACACCTTC,CASSEQDRWTNYGYTF
TRBV25-1,few,TRBJ1-2,-,TGTGCCAGCCCACAGGGTCCAAACTATGGCTACACCTTC,CASPQGPNYGYTF
TRBV29-1,many,TRBJ1-1,-,TGCAGCGTTGGACGGGTAGGGGTCGGGTTTAACACTGAAGCTTTCTTT,CSVGRVGVGFNTEAFF
TRBV25-1,-,TRBJ1-2,-,TGTGCCAGCAGTGTATCCCGGGACACTAACTATGGCTACACCTTC,CASSVSRDTNYGYTF
TRBV20-1,many,TRBJ1-1,-,TGCAGTGCTAGACAGGGGTCCATGAACACTGAAGCTTTCTTT,CSARQGSMNTEAFF
TRBV9,few,TRBJ1-5,-,TGTGCCAGCAGTTACCCACCCCGCCGGGTAGGTTTTCAGCCCCAGCATTTT,CASSYPPRRVGFQPQHF
TRBV30,few,TRBJ2-5,-,TGTGCCTGGATGGCCCCCCCCGGATTCCAAGAGACCCAGTACTTC,CAWMAPPGFQETQYF
TRBV20-1,few,TRBJ2-7,-,TGCAGTGCTAGAGACCTAGGATTCTACGAGCAGTACTTC,CSARDLGFYEQYF
TRBV7-3,-,TRBJ1-4,-,TGTGCCAGCAGCTTAAGTCCGGCAGGGAGTAATGAAAAACTGTTTTTT,CASSLSPAGSNEKLFF
TRBV10-3,many,TRBJ1-5,TRBD1,TGTGCCATCAGTGCCGGACAGGGGGGCAATCAGCCCCAGCATTTT,CAISAGQGGNQPQHF
TRBV2,few,TRBJ1-2,-,TGTGCCAGCGTTGAAGCACATGGACGAGTGGGCTACACCTTC,CASVEAHGRVGYTF
TRBV7-2,-,TRBJ2-5,-,TGTGCCAGCAGCCTGGGCATGGGTCCTCAAGAGACCCAGTACTTC,CASSLGMGPQETQYF
TRBV7-6,many,TRBJ2-7,TRBD1,TGTGCCAGCAGCTTGGCCGGACAGGGAATTTCTTCCGAGCAGTACTTC,CASSLAGQGISSEQYF
TRBV6-5,-,TRBJ1-1,TRBD1,TGTGCCAGCAGTACATGGACAGGATTGAACACTGAAGCTTTCTTT,CASSTWTGLNTEAFF
TRBV12-3/TRBV12-4,-,TRBJ2-2,-,TGTGCCAGCAGTTTTTACCGGGGCCCGAACACCGGGGAGCTGTTTTTT,CASSFYRGPNTGELFF
TRBV5-1,-,TRBJ1-2,TRBD1,TGTGCCAGCAGCTCCTGGACAGGGGGCGCCTATGGCTACACCTTC,CASSSWTGGAYGYTF
TRBV2,-,TRBJ2-5,-,TGTGCCAGCATTGAGACTAGTCCTCAAGAGACCCAGTACTTC,CASIETSPQETQYF
TRBV29-1,few,TRBJ1-2,-,TGCAGCGTTCGGACACTTGAAGGGGTTCGGGGTGGCTACACCTTC,CSVRTLEGVRGGYTF
TRBV29-1,-,TRBJ1-2,TRBD1,TGCAGCGTGAGGACAGGGGGCGTCTATGGCTACACCTTC,CSVRTGGVYGYTF
TRBV12-3/TRBV12-4,many,TRBJ1-1,-,TGTGCCAGCAGGATGGGCACTGAAGCTTTCTTT,CASRMGTEAFF
TRBV29-1,-,TRBJ1-1,-,TGCAGCGTTGAACCTTCGTGGGTAGACACTGAAGCTTTCTTT,CSVEPSWVDTEAFF
TRBV6-6,few,TRBJ1-5,-,TGTGCCAGCAGTTACTCAAGGGGAAGGAATCAGCCCCAGCATTTT,CASSYSRGRNQPQHF
TRBV2,-,TRBJ2-7,TRBD1,TGTGCCAGCAAGTGGTCGGGACAGGGGGACGAGCAGTACTTC,CASKWSGQGDEQYF
TRBV24-1,many,TRBJ1-4,-,TGTGCCACCAGTGACTTGGGAGGGGGTAATGAAAAACTGTTTTTT,CATSDLGGGNEKLFF
TRBV12-3/TRBV12-4,few,TRBJ1-2,-,TGTGCCAGCAGTTTACGGCCCCGGAAAGGCTACACCTTC,CASSLRPRKGYTF
TRBV15,many,TRBJ1-1,-,TGTGCCACCAGCCCCAGCAGGACGGGGAACACTGAAGCTTTCTTT,CATSPSRTGNTEAFF
TRBV7-9,few,TRBJ2-7,-,TGTGCCAGCAGCTTAGGGTCAGGGAACTACGAGCAGTGCTTC,CASSLGSGNYEQCF
TRBV7-9,many,TRBJ1-5,-,TGTGCCAGCACCCAGGGCGCACAGCCCCAGCATTTT,CASTQGAQPQHF
TRBV7-2,many,TRBJ2-7,TRBD2,TGTGCCAGCAGCTTAGGGCTAGCGGGGGACCAGTACTTC,CASSLGLAGDQYF
TRBV24-1,many,TRBJ2-7,TRBD2,TGTGCCACCAGTGATTGGAGCGGGAGAGCCTACGAGCAGTACTTC,CATSDWSGRAYEQYF
TRBV19,many,TRBJ1-2,-,TGTGCCAGTACTCCTCAGGACAGCTTCTATGGCTACACCTTC,CASTPQDSFYGYTF
TRBV2,many,TRBJ1-4,-,TGTGCCAGCAGTGCACGGGGGAATGAAAAACTGTTTTTT,CASSARGNEKLFF
TRBV10-3,-,TRBJ2-6,-,TGTGCCATCAGTGGACTTGGTGAAGCTTTC,CAISGLGEAF
TRBV7-9,many,TRBJ1-4,-,TGTGCCAGTAAACAGGATACTGAAAAACTGTTTTTT,CASKQDTEKLFF
TRBV7-8,few,TRBJ1-2,-,TGTGCCAGCAGCTTATTCGCCGGCTTTCACTATGGCTACACCTTC,CASSLFAGFHYGYTF
TRBV7-9,few,TRBJ1-4,-,TGTGCCAGCAGCCAAGGATGGGGGGAATCGGAGGAAAAACTGTTTTTT,CASSQGWGESEEKLFF
TRBV11-2,-,TRBJ2-7,-,TGTGCCAGCAGCTTAGGACCGGGGCGGGACGCCGAGCAGTACTTC,CASSLGPGRDAEQYF
TRBV20-1,-,TRBJ2-7,TRBD2,TGCAGTGCTAAAGGAGTTGGGGCGGGAGGTGAGCAGTACTTC,CSAKGVGAGGEQYF
TRBV20-1,-,TRBJ2-7,-,TGCAGTGCAGACCCGGCGGGGCAGGGGCGGGCCTACGAGCAGTACTTC,CSADPAGQGRAYEQYF
TRBV6-1,-,TRBJ2-2,-,TGTGCCAGCAGTGAAGCGTGGGGGGGCCAAGTCGGGGAGCTGTTTTTT,CASSEAWGGQVGELFF
TRBV15,-,TRBJ1-5,-,TGTGCCACCAGCAGAGATTTTGGACGAGGTCAGCCCCAGCATTTT,CATSRDFGRGQPQHF
TRBV6-1,-,TRBJ2-7,-,TGTGCCAGCAGGGTCCTGACAGGTCCTCCCTACGAGCAGTACTTC,CASRVLTGPPYEQYF
TRBV7-2,-,TRBJ2-3,-,TGTGCCAGCAGCTTAGCTATAGGGTTCAACACAGATACGCAGTATTTT,CASSLAIGFNTDTQYF
TRBV25-1,-,TRBJ1-6,-,TGTGCCAGCAGTGAATGGGCGAGCTCCTATAATTCACCCCTCCACTTT,CASSEWASSYNSPLHF
TRBV5-1,many,TRBJ2-7,-,TGCGCCAGCAGCTTGGGCGGGACGGCGGACGAGCAGTACTTC,CASSLGGTADEQYF
TRBV15,once,TRBJ1-2,TRBD1,TGTGCCACCAGCAGCGTGGGGACAGGTGGCTACACCTTC,CATSSVGTGGYTF
TRBV7-3,-,TRBJ2-5,TRBD1,TGTGCCAGCAGCCTTACAGGGGGCGCTTGGGAGACCCAGTACTTC,CASSLTGGAWETQYF
TRBV29-1,-,TRBJ2-7,TRBD2,TGCAGCGCTTTTGGGACTAGCGGGGGCCCCTACGAGCAGTACTTC,CSAFGTSGGPYEQYF
TRBV12-3/TRBV12-4,-,TRBJ1-4,TRBD1,TGTGCCAGCAGGAGACAGGGTGATTCTCCAAAACTGTTTTTT,CASRRQGDSPKLFF
TRBV19,few,TRBJ1-4,-,TGTGCCAGTAACAACAGGAGAACTAATGAAAAACTGTTTTTT,CASNNRRTNEKLFF